What follows are 21 T cell receptor beta chains derived from one specimen sequenced in a study of blood T cell repertoires in COVID-19. Sequencing was performed with immunoSEQ multiplex PCR; in TCRdb, only in-frame clones are kept and a portion is missing. The table shows 110,000 or so clones, with 85% occurring only once. The specimen sequenced was peripheral blood. The receptors were sampled from a woman aged 60 to 75 with COVID-19, enrolled during active disease.

The chain has TRBV2 and TRBJ2-5; TRBD2 agrees at 11 bases. The germline CDR1 and CDR2 sequences are SNHLY and FYNNEI. This CDR3 spans 15 amino acids. V lost 2 bases to trimming and J lost 5 bases; unmatched junction nucleotides: 4. CDR3 sequence (DNA): TGTGCCAGCAGTGAAACTAGCGGGGGACGGGAGACCCAGTACTTC. It translates to CASSETSGGRETQYF.

The V call is TRBV2, the J call TRBJ1-2, with 7 bases matching TRBD1. Germline loops: CDR1 SNHLY, CDR2 FYNNEI. The CDR3 extends over 13 amino acids. V lost 1 base to trimming and J lost 4 bases; unmatched junction nucleotides: 0. CDR3 sequence: CASSEGTGYGYTF. The CDR3 DNA reads TGTGCCAGCAGTGAAGGGACAGGCTATGGCTACACCTTC.

The gene calls are TRBV3-1 (or the pseudogene TRBV3-2) and TRBJ1-6; 7 nucleotides agree with TRBD1. With 7 bases clipped from V and 8 bases from J, the junction kept 2 bases outside the gene matches. Germline-derived CDR1 and CDR2 are LGHDT and YNNKEL (reference sequence). The CDR3 is made up of 12 amino acids. DNA of the CDR3: TGTGCCAGCACCGACAGGGATTCACCCCTCCACTTT. Encoded protein: CASTDRDSPLHF.

CDR3 nucleotides: TGTGCCAGCTCACAACTAGCGGGAGCGAACACCGGGGAGCTGTTTTTT. It codes for CASSQLAGANTGELFF. The rearrangement joins TRBV18 to TRBJ2-2, with 11 nucleotides matching TRBD2. Trimming removed 4 bases from V and 0 bases from J; junction bases left unmatched: 1. Germline CDR1 and CDR2: KGHSH and LQKENI. The CDR3 totals 16 residues.

This chain joins TRBV19 and TRBJ2-7; 10 bases map to TRBD1. V lost 3 bases, J lost 3 bases, and 5 bases stayed unmatched. CDR1 LNHDA and CDR2 SQIVND come from the germline V gene (reference sequence). The CDR3 runs to 15 residues. Here the CDR3 DNA reads TGTGCCAGTAGTATGGGAGGACAGGGGGGCTACGAGCAGTACTTC. Translation gives CASSMGGQGGYEQYF. The whole variable domain, remainder taken from reference TRBV19 and TRBJ2-7, is DGGITQSPKYLFRKEGQNVTLSCEQNLNHDAMYWYRQDPGQGLRLIYYSQIVNDFQKGDIAEGYSVSREKKESFPLTVTSAQKNPTAFYLCASSMGGQGGYEQYFGPGTRLTVT.

This clone turned up a few times. The chain recombines TRBV20-1 with TRBJ2-7, with a weak D call TRBD2 (6 bases). Germline V gene data show CDR1 as DFQATT and CDR2 as SNEGSKA (reference sequence). The CDR3 consists of 15 residues. Trimming pared 3 bases from V and 2 bases from J, leaving 17 bases between. CDR3 DNA: TGCAGTGCTAGTGGGGGTCTAGCGCCCCCCTACGAGCAGTACTTC. Translating gives CSASGGLAPPYEQYF.

The chain uses TRBV13 and TRBJ2-5; the D gene is possibly TRBD1 (6 bases). Germline V gene data show CDR1 as PRHDT and CDR2 as FYEKMQ (reference sequence). This CDR3 contains 14 residues. The V end was cut by 0 bases, the J end by 5 bases, with 10 bases between. CDR3: CASSLGGARETQYF. As DNA, the CDR3 is TGTGCCAGCAGCTTAGGGGGGGCTCGGGAGACCCAGTACTTC.

The chain is built from TRBV19 and TRBJ2-4; weak D call: TRBD2 (6 bases). Germline CDR1 LNHDA, CDR2 SQIVND (reference sequence). This CDR3 has 15 amino acids. Trimming removed 10 bases at V and 0 bases at J, with 16 bases between. The CDR3 nucleotides read TGTGCCACCCAGGAGGGGCCCCAAGCCAAAAACATTCAGTACTTC. Protein sequence: CATQEGPQAKNIQYF. The whole variable domain, remainder taken from reference TRBV19 and TRBJ2-4, is DGGITQSPKYLFRKEGQNVTLSCEQNLNHDAMYWYRQDPGQGLRLIYYSQIVNDFQKGDIAEGYSVSREKKESFPLTVTSAQKNPTAFYLCATQEGPQAKNIQYFGAGTRLSVL.

This clone has only a few counts. This sequence joins TRBV7-8 and TRBJ2-5, with D possibly matching TRBD2 (5 bases). Germline loops: CDR1 SGHVS, CDR2 FQNEAQ. The CDR3 contains 16 residues. V was clipped by 0 bases and J by 5 bases, with 16 bases between them. The CDR3: CASSLALSGTAETQYF. The CDR3, as DNA: TGTGCCAGCAGCTTAGCGCTTTCGGGAACCGCGGAGACCCAGTACTTC.

The chain couples TRBV1 to TRBJ2-7; no check of the table's D call, TRBD2, against the DNA was made. TRBV1 is deemed a pseudogene. CDR3 length: 16 amino acids. The CDR3 DNA sequence: TGCACCAGCAGCGCAAGCCCCCGGCACTACTCCTACGAGCAGTACTTC. Translated: CTSSASPRHYSYEQYF.

This clone was picked up a small number of times. The chain employs TRBV6-6 and TRBJ1-2, with TRBD1 matching 7 bases. Trimming at V came to 2 bases and at J to 4 bases, leaving 7 bases not matched to a gene. CDR3 length: 15 residues. Looked up from germline, CDR1 is MNHNY and CDR2 is SVGAGI (reference sequence). CDR3 sequence reads: CASSYGDRPIYGYTF. The CDR3 nucleotides are TGTGCCAGCAGTTACGGGGACAGACCGATCTATGGCTACACCTTC.

V is TRBV3-1 (or the pseudogene TRBV3-2) and J is TRBJ2-1; D may be TRBD2 (6 bases). Germline-derived CDR1 and CDR2 are LGHDT and YNNKEL (reference sequence). The germline V and J ends were trimmed by 5 bases and 7 bases, with 9 bases remaining between them. The CDR3 covers 12 residues. CDR3: CASSGGGNEQFF. The CDR3 DNA sequence: TGTGCCAGCAGCGGAGGAGGGAATGAGCAGTTCTTC.

This clone was observed a handful of times. V usage is TRBV27 and J usage is TRBJ1-1; D is perhaps TRBD1 (5 bases). Germline loops: CDR1 MNHEY, CDR2 SMNVEV (reference sequence). This CDR3 has 15 residues. The ends were cut back, 1 base at V and 0 bases at J, with 9 bases in the middle. This CDR3 is CASSLWGQMNTEAFF. The CDR3 DNA reads TGTGCCAGCAGTTTATGGGGCCAGATGAACACTGAAGCTTTCTTT.

This clone was observed a handful of times. V and J are TRBV25-1 and TRBJ2-5, with 12 bases lining up with TRBD2. Losses at the gene ends were 6 bases for V and 8 bases for J; bases not matched to a gene: 7. The CDR3 extends over 14 amino acids. Germline-derived CDR1 and CDR2 are MGHDK and SYGVNS. The CDR3 loop is CASRSSGGEKTQYF. CDR3 DNA: TGTGCCAGCAGGTCTAGCGGGGGGGAGAAAACCCAGTACTTC.

The chain has TRBV12-3 or TRBV12-4 and TRBJ1-1; no definite D call. The CDR3 length is 11 residues. The V gene lost 5 bases and the J gene lost 8 bases, with 9 bases spanning the gap. The CDR3 DNA sequence: TGTGCCAGCAGTGGCGCAGGAGAAGCTTTCTTT. Protein sequence: CASSGAGEAFF.

V gene TRBV21-1 combines with J gene TRBJ1-1; the listed D gene, TRBD1, was not tested against the DNA. TRBV21-1 is given as a pseudogene. This CDR3 has 17 residues. Written as DNA, the CDR3 is TGTGCCAGCACCGTTTCCGTTGACAGGGCAAAAGGTACTGAAGCTTTCTTT. It specifies CASTVSVDRAKGTEAFF.

This chain links TRBV2 with TRBJ2-1; D remains unclear. V was shortened by 6 bases and J by 7 bases, with 7 bases between the two germline ends. Germline lookup yields CDR1 SNHLY and CDR2 FYNNEI. The CDR3 runs to 11 residues. This CDR3 reads CASRSENEQFF. The CDR3 region has the DNA TGTGCCAGCAGGTCCGAGAATGAGCAGTTCTTC.

This rearrangement joins TRBV7-3 to TRBJ1-1; D may be TRBD1 (5 bases). The CDR3 has 13 residues. V shed 6 bases and J shed 1 base, with 9 bases lying between them. In germline, CDR1 is SGHTA, CDR2 FQGTGA. The CDR3 protein is CASRTDQNTEAFF. CDR3 coding DNA: TGTGCCAGCAGGACAGACCAGAACACTGAAGCTTTCTTT.

V is TRBV18 and J is TRBJ1-1; D remains ambiguous. This CDR3 has 11 amino acids. Germline V gene lookup returns CDR1 KGHSH and CDR2 LQKENI. V shed 4 bases and J shed 7 bases, with 7 bases lying between them. The CDR3 bases are TGTGCCAGCTCACGTCGGGATGAAGCTTTCTTT. It is translated as CASSRRDEAFF.

The chain links TRBV19 to TRBJ1-5, with 9 bases identical to TRBD1. Germline values: CDR1 LNHDA, CDR2 SQIVND (reference sequence). The J segment lost 7 bases and the V segment lost 5 bases, leaving 9 bases of the junction unmatched. The CDR3 is 15 amino acids. CDR3 residues: CASSARGQGLQPQHF. The CDR3 nucleotides are TGTGCCAGTAGTGCCCGGGGACAGGGATTGCAGCCCCAGCATTTT.

The gene calls are TRBV5-1 and TRBJ2-3, with 11 bases lining up with TRBD2. J was trimmed by 1 base and V by 4 bases; bases with no gene match: 8. The germline gives CDR1 SGHRS, CDR2 YFSETQ. The CDR3 sequence is 17 residues long. This CDR3 reads CASSARGTSGRTDTQYF. Written as DNA, the CDR3 is TGCGCCAGCAGCGCCAGGGGGACTAGCGGTCGCACAGATACGCAGTATTTT.